What follows is one TCR beta chain and its context. Its antigen is unknown. TCRdb keeps only in-frame clones here, not all; method: immunoSEQ multiplex PCR. Of roughly 120,000 clones listed, 88% are singletons. The data were obtained in a study of T cell responses to AZD1222 COVID-19 vaccine. The CDR3 runs to 16 residues. Unmatched junction bases numbered 11, after V lost 4 bases and J lost 5 bases. Germline loops: CDR1 SGHRS, CDR2 YFSETQ. Notes on the study in general: None of the repertoires were sampled until the peak T cell response had passed.

This TCR was sampled from an adult in good health. This rearrangement joins TRBV5-1 to TRBJ2-2, with 7 bases lining up with TRBD2. This specimen consisted of peripheral blood, obtained on day 0 of MenACWY control vaccination. CDR3 amino acids: CASSPTGRVDTGELFF. CDR3 coding DNA: TGCGCCAGCAGCCCGACGGGGAGGGTTGATACCGGGGAGCTGTTTTTT.